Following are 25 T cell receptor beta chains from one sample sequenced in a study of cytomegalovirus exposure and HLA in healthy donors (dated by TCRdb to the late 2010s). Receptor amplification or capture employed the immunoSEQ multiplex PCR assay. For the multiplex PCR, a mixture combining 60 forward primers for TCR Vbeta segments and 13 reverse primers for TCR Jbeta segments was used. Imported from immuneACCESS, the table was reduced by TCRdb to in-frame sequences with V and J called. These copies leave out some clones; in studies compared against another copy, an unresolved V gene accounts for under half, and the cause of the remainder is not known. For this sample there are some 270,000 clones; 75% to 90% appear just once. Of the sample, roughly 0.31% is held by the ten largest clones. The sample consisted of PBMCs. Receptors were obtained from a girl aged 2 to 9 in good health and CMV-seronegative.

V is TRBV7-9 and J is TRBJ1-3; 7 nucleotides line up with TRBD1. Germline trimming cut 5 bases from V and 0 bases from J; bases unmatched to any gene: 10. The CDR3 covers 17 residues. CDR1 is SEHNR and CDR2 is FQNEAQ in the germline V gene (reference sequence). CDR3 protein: CASSPRQGAHSGNTIYF. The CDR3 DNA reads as TGTGCCAGCAGCCCTCGACAGGGTGCCCACTCTGGAAACACCATATATTTT.

The DNA for the CDR3 is TGTGCCGCACCCGGGAGTGGATACACCGGGGAGCTGTTTTTT. It codes for CAAPGSGYTGELFF. The chain has TRBV7-9 and TRBJ2-2, with D maybe TRBD2 (6 bases). Germline V CDR1 and CDR2: SEHNR, FQNEAQ (reference sequence). The CDR3 runs 14 residues. Trimming removed 11 bases from V and 3 bases from J, with 16 bases in between. Full variable domain (remainder filled in from reference TRBV7-9 and TRBJ2-2): DTGVSQNPRHKITKRGQNVTFRCDPISEHNRLYWYRQTLGQGPEFLTYFQNEAQLEKSRLLSDRFSAERPKGSFSTLEIQRTEQGDSAMYLCAAPGSGYTGELFFGEGSRLTVL.

The CDR3: CASSPGSGMSYNEQFF. The CDR3 nucleotides read TGTGCCAGCAGCCCTGGTAGCGGGATGTCCTACAATGAGCAGTTCTTC. The chain employs TRBV7-9 and TRBJ2-1; 8 nucleotides line up with TRBD2. CDR1 SEHNR and CDR2 FQNEAQ come from the germline V gene (reference sequence). CDR3 length: 16 residues. V lost 5 bases to trimming and J lost 1 base; unmatched junction nucleotides: 7.

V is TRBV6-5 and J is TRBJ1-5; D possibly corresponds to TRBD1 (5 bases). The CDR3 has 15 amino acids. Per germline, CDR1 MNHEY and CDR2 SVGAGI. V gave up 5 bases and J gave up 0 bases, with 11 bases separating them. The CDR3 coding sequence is TGTGCCAGCAGTGGTCGGGGGGTTAGCAATCAGCCCCAGCATTTT. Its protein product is CASSGRGVSNQPQHF.

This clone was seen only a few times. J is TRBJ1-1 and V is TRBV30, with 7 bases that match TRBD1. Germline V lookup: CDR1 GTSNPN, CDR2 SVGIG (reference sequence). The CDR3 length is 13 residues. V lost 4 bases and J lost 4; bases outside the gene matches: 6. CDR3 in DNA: TGTGCCTGGAATCGCAGGGGGACCACTGAAGCTTTCTTT. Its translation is CAWNRRGTTEAFF.

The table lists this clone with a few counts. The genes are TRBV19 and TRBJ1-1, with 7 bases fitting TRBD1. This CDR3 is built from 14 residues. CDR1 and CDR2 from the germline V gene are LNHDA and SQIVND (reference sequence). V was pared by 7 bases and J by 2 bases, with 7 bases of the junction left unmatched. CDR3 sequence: CASIPAGGNTEAFF. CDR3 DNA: TGTGCCAGTATCCCCGCAGGGGGAAACACTGAAGCTTTCTTT.

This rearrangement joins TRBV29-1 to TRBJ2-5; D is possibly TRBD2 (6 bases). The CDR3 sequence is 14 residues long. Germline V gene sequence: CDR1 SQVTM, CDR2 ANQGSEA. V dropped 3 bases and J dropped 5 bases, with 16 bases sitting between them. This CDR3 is CSVELGGSMETQYF. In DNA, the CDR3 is TGCAGCGTTGAGTTAGGAGGGAGTATGGAGACCCAGTACTTC.

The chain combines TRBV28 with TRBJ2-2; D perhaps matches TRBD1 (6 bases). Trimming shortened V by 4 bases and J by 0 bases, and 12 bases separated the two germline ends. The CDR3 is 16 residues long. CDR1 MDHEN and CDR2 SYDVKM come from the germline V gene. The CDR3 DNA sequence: TGTGCCAGCAGTTCCGCCGGGACAACGAACACCGGGGAGCTGTTTTTT. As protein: CASSSAGTTNTGELFF.

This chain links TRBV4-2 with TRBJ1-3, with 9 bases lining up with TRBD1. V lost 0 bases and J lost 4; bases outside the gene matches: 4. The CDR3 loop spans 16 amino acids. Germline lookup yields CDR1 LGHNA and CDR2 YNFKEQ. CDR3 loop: CASSQDWTGDGNTIYF. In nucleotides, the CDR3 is TGTGCCAGCAGCCAAGATTGGACAGGGGACGGAAACACCATATATTTT.

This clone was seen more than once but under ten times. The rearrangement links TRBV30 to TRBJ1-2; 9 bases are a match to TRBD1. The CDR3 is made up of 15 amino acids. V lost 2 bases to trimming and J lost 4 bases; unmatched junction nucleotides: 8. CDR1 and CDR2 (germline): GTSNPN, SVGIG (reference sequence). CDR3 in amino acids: CAWSTGGYDPYGYTF. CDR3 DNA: TGTGCCTGGAGTACAGGGGGCTACGACCCCTATGGCTACACCTTC.

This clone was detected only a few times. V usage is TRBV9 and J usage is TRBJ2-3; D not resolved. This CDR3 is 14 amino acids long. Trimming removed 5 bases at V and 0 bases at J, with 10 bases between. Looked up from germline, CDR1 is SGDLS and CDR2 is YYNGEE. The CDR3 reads CASRRGSSTDTQYF. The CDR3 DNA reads TGTGCCAGCAGGCGCGGTTCTAGCACAGATACGCAGTATTTT.

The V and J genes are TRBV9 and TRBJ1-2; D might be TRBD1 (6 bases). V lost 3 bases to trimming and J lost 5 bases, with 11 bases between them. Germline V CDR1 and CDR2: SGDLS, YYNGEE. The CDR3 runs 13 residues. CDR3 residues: CASSARTEYGYTF. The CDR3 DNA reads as TGTGCCAGCAGCGCACGGACAGAATATGGCTACACCTTC.

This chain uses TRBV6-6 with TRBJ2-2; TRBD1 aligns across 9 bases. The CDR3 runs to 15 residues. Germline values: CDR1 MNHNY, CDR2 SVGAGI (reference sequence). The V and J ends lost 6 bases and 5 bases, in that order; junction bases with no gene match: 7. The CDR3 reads CASSRTGGWTGELFF. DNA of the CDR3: TGTGCCAGCAGCCGCACAGGGGGCTGGACCGGGGAGCTGTTTTTT.

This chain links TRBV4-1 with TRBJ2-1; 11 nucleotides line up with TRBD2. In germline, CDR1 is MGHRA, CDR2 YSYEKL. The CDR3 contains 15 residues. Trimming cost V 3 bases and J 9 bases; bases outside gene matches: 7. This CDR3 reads CASSHGGLAGSEQFF. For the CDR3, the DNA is TGCGCCAGCAGCCATGGTGGACTAGCGGGTAGTGAGCAGTTCTTC.

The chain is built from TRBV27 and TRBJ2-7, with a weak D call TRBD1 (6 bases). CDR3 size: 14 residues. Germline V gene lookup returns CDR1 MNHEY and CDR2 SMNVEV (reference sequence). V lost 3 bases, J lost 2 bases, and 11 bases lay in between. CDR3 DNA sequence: TGTGCCAGCAGTTTTTCACAGGGACCCTACGAGCAGTACTTC. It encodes CASSFSQGPYEQYF.

The CDR3 nucleotides are TGTGCCAGCAGCCCGAGGGAGGGGAACTATGGCTACACCTTC. As protein: CASSPREGNYGYTF. The chain is built from TRBV13 and TRBJ1-2; a possible D gene is TRBD1 (5 bases). The ends were cut back, 5 bases at V and 2 bases at J, with 12 bases in the middle. Germline CDR1 and CDR2: PRHDT and FYEKMQ (reference sequence). The length of the CDR3 is 14 residues.

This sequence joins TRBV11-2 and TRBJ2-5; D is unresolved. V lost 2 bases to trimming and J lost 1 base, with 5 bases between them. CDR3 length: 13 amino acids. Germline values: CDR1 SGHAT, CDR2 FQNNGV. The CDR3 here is CASSLSTQETQYF. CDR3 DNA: TGTGCCAGCAGCTTATCTACCCAAGAGACCCAGTACTTC.

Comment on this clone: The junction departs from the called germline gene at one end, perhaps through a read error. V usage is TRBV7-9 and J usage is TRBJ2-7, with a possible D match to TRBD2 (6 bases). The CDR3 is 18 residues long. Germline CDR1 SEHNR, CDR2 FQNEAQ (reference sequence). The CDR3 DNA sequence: TGTTCCAGCAGCTTGCACCGGGGGAGGCCGGGGACCCCCTACGAGCAGTACTTC. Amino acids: CSSSLHRGRPGTPYEQYF.

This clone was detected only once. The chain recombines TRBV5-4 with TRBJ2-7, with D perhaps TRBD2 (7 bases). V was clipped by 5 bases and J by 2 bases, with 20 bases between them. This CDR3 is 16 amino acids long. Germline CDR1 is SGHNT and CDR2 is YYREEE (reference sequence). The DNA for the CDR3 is TGTGCCAGCAGATATTCGGGACATCGGGGGGCCTACGAGCAGTACTTC. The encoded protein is CASRYSGHRGAYEQYF.

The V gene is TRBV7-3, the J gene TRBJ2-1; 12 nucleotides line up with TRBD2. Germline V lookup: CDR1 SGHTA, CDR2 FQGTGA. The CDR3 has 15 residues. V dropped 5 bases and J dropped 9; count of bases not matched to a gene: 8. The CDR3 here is CASSLGLAGRGEQFF. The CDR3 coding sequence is TGTGCCAGCAGCCTTGGACTAGCGGGAAGGGGTGAGCAGTTCTTC.

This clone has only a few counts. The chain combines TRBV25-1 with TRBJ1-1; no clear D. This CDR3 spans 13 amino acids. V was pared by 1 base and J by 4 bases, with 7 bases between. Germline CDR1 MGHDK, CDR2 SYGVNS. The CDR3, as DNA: TGTGCCAGCAGTGAATTCGGGAGCACTGAAGCTTTCTTT. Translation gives CASSEFGSTEAFF.

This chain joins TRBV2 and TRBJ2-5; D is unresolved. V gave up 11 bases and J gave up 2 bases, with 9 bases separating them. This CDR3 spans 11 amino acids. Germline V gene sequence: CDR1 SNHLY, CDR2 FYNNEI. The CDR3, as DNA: TGTGCCTCGGAGTTTCAAGAGACCCAGTACTTC. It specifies CASEFQETQYF.

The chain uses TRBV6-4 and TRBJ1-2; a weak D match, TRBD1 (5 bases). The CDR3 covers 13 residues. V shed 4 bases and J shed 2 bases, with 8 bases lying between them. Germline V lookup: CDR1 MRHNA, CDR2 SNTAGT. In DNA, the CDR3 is TGTGCCAGCAGTGTAAAGGGGAACTATGGCTACACCTTC. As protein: CASSVKGNYGYTF.

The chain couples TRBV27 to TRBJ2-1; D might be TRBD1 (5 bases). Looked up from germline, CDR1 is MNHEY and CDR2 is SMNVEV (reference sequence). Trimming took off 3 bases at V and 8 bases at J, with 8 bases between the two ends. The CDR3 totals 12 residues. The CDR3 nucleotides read TGTGCCAGCAGTTTTAGGGGTTATGAGCAGTTCTTC. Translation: CASSFRGYEQFF.

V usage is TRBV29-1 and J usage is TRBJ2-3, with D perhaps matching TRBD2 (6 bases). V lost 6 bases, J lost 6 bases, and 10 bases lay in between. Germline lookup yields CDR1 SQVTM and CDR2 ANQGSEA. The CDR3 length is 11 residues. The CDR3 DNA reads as TGCAGCGTAGCCAGCGGGGATACGCAGTATTTT. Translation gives CSVASGDTQYF.